This T cell receptor (beta chain) was sequenced for a study of T cell responses to AZD1222 COVID-19 vaccine. Across the study: Pooled in the analysis were second doses at about 4 or about 12 weeks.

Turning to this clone: The antigen is not known.

The J segment lost 0 bases and the V segment lost 4 bases, leaving 9 bases of the junction unmatched. Germline-derived CDR1 and CDR2 are SGHRS and YFSETQ. CDR3 length equals 18 residues. Study conclusions and caveats: It was only a handful of AZD1222 recipients who were seropositive at baseline. Vaccination with two AZD1222 doses was followed by a rise in Spike-specific TCR breadth and depth. Donor demographics were predominantly white British with a female majority; clonal diversity may be underestimated.

The protocol was immunoSEQ multiplex PCR, while the TCRdb copy is restricted to in-frame clones and leaves out a portion. The table records over 75,000 clones, 75% to 90% of them present only once. The clonotype was recovered from an adult in good health. The specimen was peripheral blood, collected on day 0 of AZD1222 vaccination. V gene TRBV5-1 combines with J gene TRBJ2-2; 10 nucleotides align to TRBD2. The CDR3 region has the DNA TGCGCCAGCAGCGATGGACTAGCGGTCATCTCGAACACCGGGGAGCTGTTTTTT. It translates to CASSDGLAVISNTGELFF.